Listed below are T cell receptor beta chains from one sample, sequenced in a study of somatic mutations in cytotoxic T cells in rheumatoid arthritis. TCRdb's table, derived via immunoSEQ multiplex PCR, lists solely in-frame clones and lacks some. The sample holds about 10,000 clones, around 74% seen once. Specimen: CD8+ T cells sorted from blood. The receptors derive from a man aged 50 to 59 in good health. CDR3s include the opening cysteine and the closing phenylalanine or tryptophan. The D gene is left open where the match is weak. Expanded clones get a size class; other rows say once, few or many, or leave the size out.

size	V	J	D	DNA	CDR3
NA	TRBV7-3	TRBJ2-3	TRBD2	TGTGCCAGCAGCGCCGGACTAGCGGGTCCTGGGCCGTGGACGCAGTATTTT	CASSAGLAGPGPWTQYF
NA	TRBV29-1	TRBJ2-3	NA	TGCAGCGATGGGGGGGGCAAAGGGACAGATACGCAGTATTTT	CSDGGGKGTDTQYF
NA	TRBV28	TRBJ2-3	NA	TGTGCCAGCAGTTCAACCTTCTTGGACAGACGCACAGATACGCAGTATTTT	CASSSTFLDRRTDTQYF
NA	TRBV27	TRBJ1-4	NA	TGTGCCAGCACTTCGGTGGGCGAAAAACTGTTTTTT	CASTSVGEKLFF
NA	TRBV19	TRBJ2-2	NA	TGTGCCAGTAGTAGATACACAGGGCACGGGGAGCTGTTTTTT	CASSRYTGHGELFF
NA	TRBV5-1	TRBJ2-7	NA	TGCGCCAGCAGCGGGGCAGGGGTAAACGAGCAGTACTTC	CASSGAGVNEQYF
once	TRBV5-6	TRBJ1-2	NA	TGTGCCAGCAGCTTGGGGCAGGGTGGTAACTATGGCTACACCTTC	CASSLGQGGNYGYTF
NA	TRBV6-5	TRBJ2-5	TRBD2	TGTGCCAGCAGTTCCCTTAGCGGGAGGGCCGGGGAGACCCAGTACTTC	CASSSLSGRAGETQYF
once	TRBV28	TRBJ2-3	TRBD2	TGTGCCAGCAGTTTAATGACGGGGGGGCCCACAGATACGCAGTATTTT	CASSLMTGGPTDTQYF
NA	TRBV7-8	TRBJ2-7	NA	TGTGCCAGCAGCTTAGAGAACGGAGGCTCTTACGAGCAGTACTTC	CASSLENGGSYEQYF
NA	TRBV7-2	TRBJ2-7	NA	TGTGCCAGCAGCTTCATGCCTAGCGTACGCTACGAGCAGTACTTC	CASSFMPSVRYEQYF
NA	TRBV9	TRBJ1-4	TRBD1	TGTGCCAGCAGCCGGACAGGGGGTGGTAATGAAAAACTGTTTTTT	CASSRTGGGNEKLFF
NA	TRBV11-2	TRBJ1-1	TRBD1	TGTGCCAGCAGCGCCCGACAGGGTTCGACTGAAGCTTTCTTT	CASSARQGSTEAFF
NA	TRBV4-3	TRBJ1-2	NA	TGCGCCAGCAGTCATAGCGGGGCAGGGAGTTTCAAGTATGGCTACACCTTC	CASSHSGAGSFKYGYTF
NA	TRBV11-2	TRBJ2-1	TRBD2	TGTGCCAGCAGGAGCGGGGGGGTTGTCAATGAGCAGTTCTTC	CASRSGGVVNEQFF
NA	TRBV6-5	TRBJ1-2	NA	TGTGCCAGCAGTCCGGGGGGACATGGCTACACCTTC	CASSPGGHGYTF
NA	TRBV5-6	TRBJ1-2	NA	TGTGCCAGCAGCTTGGCCAGTGGCTTAACTACGGGGAGGTCCTTC	CASSLASGLTTGRSF
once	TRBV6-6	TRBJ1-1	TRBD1	TGTGCCAGCAGTGCGGACAGGGGCATGAACACTGAAGCTTTCTTT	CASSADRGMNTEAFF
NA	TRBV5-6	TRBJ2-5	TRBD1	TGTGCCAGCAGCTTGGACAGGGGGTATGTGGACTTC	CASSLDRGYVDF
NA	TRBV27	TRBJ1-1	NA	TGTGCCAGCAGTTTGGGCCGACAGTGGGCCGACACTGAAGCTTTCTTT	CASSLGRQWADTEAFF
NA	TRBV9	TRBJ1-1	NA	TGTGCCAGCAGCGAGGGGGAGGGGACTGAAGCTTTCTTT	CASSEGEGTEAFF
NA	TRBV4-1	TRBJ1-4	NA	TGCGCCAGCAGCCAACTCAGTGAAAATGAAAAACTGTTTTTT	CASSQLSENEKLFF
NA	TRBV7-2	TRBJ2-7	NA	TGTGCCAGCAGCTTACCCGCCGCAGGTCACGAGCAGTACTTC	CASSLPAAGHEQYF
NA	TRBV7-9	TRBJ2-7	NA	TGTGCCAGCAGCATGGACAGGGAGGGGTTAGAGCAGTACTTC	CASSMDREGLEQYF
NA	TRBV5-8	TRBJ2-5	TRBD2	TGTGCCAGCAGCAATACCCCGGGACTAGCGGGACAAGAGACCCAGTACTTC	CASSNTPGLAGQETQYF
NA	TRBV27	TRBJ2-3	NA	TGCAAGGCAGGAACAGGGTTCACAGATACGCAGTATTTT	CKAGTGFTDTQYF
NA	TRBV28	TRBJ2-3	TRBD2	TGTGCCAGCAGTCTCCGGGGGGGTGCAGATACGCAGTATTTT	CASSLRGGADTQYF
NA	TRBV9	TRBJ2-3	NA	TGTGCCAGCAGCGTAGGCGGGGGCGGGACAGATACGCAGTATTTT	CASSVGGGGTDTQYF
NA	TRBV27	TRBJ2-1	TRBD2	TGTGCCAGCAGTTCGCCCGATTTTTCCGTGGGGACTAGGTCGGATGAGCAGTTCTTC	CASSSPDFSVGTRSDEQFF
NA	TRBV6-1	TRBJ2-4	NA	TGTGCCAGCAGTCAAGGGGTCAGGTTAGCCAAAAACATTCAGTACTTC	CASSQGVRLAKNIQYF
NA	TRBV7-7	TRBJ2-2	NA	TGTGCCAGCAGCCCGAGGGGGGGACCCCCCTCCGGGGAGCTGTTTTTT	CASSPRGGPPSGELFF
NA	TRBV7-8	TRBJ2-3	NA	TGTGCCAGCAGCTTAGGAGACACAGATACGCAGTATTTT	CASSLGDTDTQYF
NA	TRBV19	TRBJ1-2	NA	TGTGCCAGTAGTACAGGGACTTATGGCTACACCTTC	CASSTGTYGYTF
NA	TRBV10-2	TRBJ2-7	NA	TGCGCCAGCAGTGAGCCCCCCGCCGAGCAGTACTTC	CASSEPPAEQYF
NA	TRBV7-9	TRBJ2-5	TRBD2	TGTGCCAGCAGCTGGGCCGGACTAGCGGGCAAAGAGACCCAGTACTTC	CASSWAGLAGKETQYF
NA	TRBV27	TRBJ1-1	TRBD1	TGTGCCAGCACCATCGACAGGGGTTCCACTGAAGCTTTCTTT	CASTIDRGSTEAFF
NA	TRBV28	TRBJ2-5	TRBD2	TGTGCCAGCAGATCTAGCGGGGGCACGGCCGAGACCCAGTACTTC	CASRSSGGTAETQYF
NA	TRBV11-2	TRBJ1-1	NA	TGTGCCAGCAGCTTAGGTGGCCCTGGCACTGAAGCTTTCTTT	CASSLGGPGTEAFF
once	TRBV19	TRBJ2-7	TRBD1	TGTGCCAGTAGCCCGGGACAGGGGGGCGCCGAGCAGTACTTC	CASSPGQGGAEQYF
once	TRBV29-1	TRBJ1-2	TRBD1	TGCAGCGTTTGGGACAGTGATGGGATCTATGGCTACACCTTC	CSVWDSDGIYGYTF
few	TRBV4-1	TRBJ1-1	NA	TGTGCCAGCAGCCACCAAACAGGTGAAGCTTTCTTT	CASSHQTGEAFF
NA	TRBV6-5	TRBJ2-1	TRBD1	TGTGCCAGCAGTTACAGTCAGGGGGCAGGGGAGCAGTTCTTC	CASSYSQGAGEQFF
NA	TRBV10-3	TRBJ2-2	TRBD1	TGTGCCATCAGATGGGACAGGGGGAACACCGGGGAGCTGTTTTTT	CAIRWDRGNTGELFF
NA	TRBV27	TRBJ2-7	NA	TGTGCCAGCAGTTTATCGCCAGGGCAGGCCTACGAGCAGTACTTC	CASSLSPGQAYEQYF
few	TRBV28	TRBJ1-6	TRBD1	TGTGCCAGCAGTCCAATTCGGACAGGCGGGAATTCACCCCTCCACTTT	CASSPIRTGGNSPLHF
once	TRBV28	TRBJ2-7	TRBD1	TGTGCCAGCAGACTCCCTGGGACAGGGCAGGCCGAGCAGTACTTC	CASRLPGTGQAEQYF
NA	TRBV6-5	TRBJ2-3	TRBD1	TGTGCCAGCAGTGGACAGGAAACAGATACGCAGTATTTT	CASSGQETDTQYF
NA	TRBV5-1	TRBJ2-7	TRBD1	TGCGCCAGCAGCTTGGAACAGGGGTACGAGCAGTACTTC	CASSLEQGYEQYF
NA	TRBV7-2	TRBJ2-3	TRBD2	TGTGCCAGCAGCCGCACCCGACTAGCCAGAAATACGCAGTATTTT	CASSRTRLARNTQYF
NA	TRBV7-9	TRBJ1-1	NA	TGTGCCAGCAGCTGGGGTAAAGTGGCCCATGGGAGTGAAGCTTTCTTT	CASSWGKVAHGSEAFF
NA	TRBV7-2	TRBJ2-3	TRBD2	TGTGCCAGCAGCTTCGTGGGCGGGGGGGCCGCAGATACGCAGTATTTT	CASSFVGGGAADTQYF
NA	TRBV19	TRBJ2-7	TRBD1	TGTGCCAGCTCTCCGGGACAGGGTAACTACGAGCAGTACTTC	CASSPGQGNYEQYF
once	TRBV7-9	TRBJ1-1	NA	TGTGCCAGCAGCTTAGAAGGGAGGGGGGCTCGGAACACTGAAGCTTTCTTT	CASSLEGRGARNTEAFF
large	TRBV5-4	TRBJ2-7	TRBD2	TGTGCCAGCAGCAAGGGACTAGCGGGAACCTACGAGCAGTACTTC	CASSKGLAGTYEQYF
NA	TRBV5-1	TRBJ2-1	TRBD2	TGCGCCAGCAGCGTCACCGGGACTAGCGGGGGGTTCTCCTACAATGAGCAGTTCTTC	CASSVTGTSGGFSYNEQFF
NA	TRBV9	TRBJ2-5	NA	TGTGCCAGCAGCGGCGGTGGGGGAGGTGAGACCCAGTACTTC	CASSGGGGGETQYF
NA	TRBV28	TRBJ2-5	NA	TGTGCCAGCAGTTTACACGGGGATTTCCAGGAGCAGTACTTC	CASSLHGDFQEQYF